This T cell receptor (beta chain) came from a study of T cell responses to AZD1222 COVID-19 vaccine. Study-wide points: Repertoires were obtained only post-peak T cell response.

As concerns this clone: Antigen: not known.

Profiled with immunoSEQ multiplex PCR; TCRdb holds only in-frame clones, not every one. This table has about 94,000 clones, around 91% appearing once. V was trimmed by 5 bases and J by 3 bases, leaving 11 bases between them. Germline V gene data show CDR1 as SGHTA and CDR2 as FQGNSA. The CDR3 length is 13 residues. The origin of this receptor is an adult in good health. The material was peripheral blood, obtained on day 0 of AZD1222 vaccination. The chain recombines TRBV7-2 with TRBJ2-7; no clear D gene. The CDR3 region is CASSTLDVYEQYF. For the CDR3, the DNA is TGTGCCAGCAGCACCCTGGACGTCTACGAGCAGTACTTC.